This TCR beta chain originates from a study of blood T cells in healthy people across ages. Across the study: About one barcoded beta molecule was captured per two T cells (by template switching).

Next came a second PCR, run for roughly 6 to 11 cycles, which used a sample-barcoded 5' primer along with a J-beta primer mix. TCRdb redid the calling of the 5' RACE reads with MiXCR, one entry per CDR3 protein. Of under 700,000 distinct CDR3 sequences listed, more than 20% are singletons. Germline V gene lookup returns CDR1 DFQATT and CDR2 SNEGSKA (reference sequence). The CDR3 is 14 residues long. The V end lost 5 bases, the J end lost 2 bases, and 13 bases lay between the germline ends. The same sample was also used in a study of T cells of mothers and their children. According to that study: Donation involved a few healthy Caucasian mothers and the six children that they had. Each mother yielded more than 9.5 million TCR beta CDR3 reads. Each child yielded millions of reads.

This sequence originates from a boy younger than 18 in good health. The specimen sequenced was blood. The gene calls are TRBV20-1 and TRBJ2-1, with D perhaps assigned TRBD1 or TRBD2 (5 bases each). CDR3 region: CSALRDGAYNEQFF. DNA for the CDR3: TGCAGTGCTCTTAGGGACGGAGCCTACAATGAGCAGTTCTTC.